This T cell receptor (beta chain) was recovered during a study of T cell responses to AZD1222 COVID-19 vaccine. Study outcomes and limitations: Without day 14 samples, only post-peak T cell repertoires were studied. A mostly white British donor set with more females was recruited, and clonal diversity was possibly underestimated.

As concerns this clone: Its target is not known.

The junction had 12 bases not matched to a gene; V was cut back by 0 bases and J by 5 bases. Germline values: CDR1 SGHRS, CDR2 YFSETQ. This CDR3 is 19 amino acids long. Data came from immunoSEQ multiplex PCR; TCRdb stores just in-frame clones and leaves some out. The sample carries tens of thousands of clones, around 81% recorded once. The TCR originated in an adult who received the AZD1222 COVID-19 vaccine. The starting material was peripheral blood, obtained 28 days after the second AZD1222 dose. This rearrangement joins TRBV5-1 to TRBJ2-5; TRBD2 agrees at 14 bases. CDR3 sequence (DNA): TGCGCCAGCAGCTTGGCCATCTCCGGGACTAGCGGGAGAGGGGAGACCCAGTACTTC. Encoded protein: CASSLAISGTSGRGETQYF. The variable domain in full, with the rest retrieved from reference TRBV5-1 and TRBJ2-5, is KAGVTQTPRYLIKTRGQQVTLSCSPISGHRSVSWYQQTPGQGLQFLFEYFSETQRNKGNFPGRFSGRQFSNSRSEMNVSTLELGDSALYLCASSLAISGTSGRGETQYFGPGTRLLVL.